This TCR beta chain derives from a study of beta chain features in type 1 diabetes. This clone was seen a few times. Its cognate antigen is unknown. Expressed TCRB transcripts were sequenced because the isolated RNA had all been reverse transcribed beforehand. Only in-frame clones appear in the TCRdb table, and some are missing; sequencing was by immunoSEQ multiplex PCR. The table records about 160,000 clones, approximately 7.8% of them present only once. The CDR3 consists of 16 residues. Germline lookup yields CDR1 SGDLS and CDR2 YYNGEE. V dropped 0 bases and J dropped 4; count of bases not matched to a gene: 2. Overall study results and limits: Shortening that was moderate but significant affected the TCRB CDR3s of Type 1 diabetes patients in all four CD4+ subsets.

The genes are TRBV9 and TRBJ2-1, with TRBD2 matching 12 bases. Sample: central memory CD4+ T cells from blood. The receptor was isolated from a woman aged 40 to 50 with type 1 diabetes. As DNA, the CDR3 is TGTGCCAGCAGCGTAGGTGGGACTAGCGGGTACAATGAGCAGTTCTTC. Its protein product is CASSVGGTSGYNEQFF.